Presented here are 19 T cell receptor beta chains from one specimen sequenced in a study of blood T cell repertoires in COVID-19. Clones were read by immunoSEQ multiplex PCR, and TCRdb kept only the in-frame ones, dropping some. The repertoire includes around 220,000 clones, around 87% of them detected once, and less than 15% sits in the top ten. Specimen: PBMCs or T cells enriched from blood (not recorded which). The receptors derive from a man aged 30 to 45 who had been exposed to COVID-19.

The rearrangement uses TRBV4-1 and TRBJ1-4; no definite D call. V lost 4 bases to trimming and J lost 0 bases, with 15 bases between them. The CDR3 is 17 residues long. Germline V gene lookup returns CDR1 MGHRA and CDR2 YSYEKL. The CDR3 region has the DNA TGCGCCAGCAGCCCCTCCCCCCCGTTCGCAACTAATGAAAAACTGTTTTTT. Protein: CASSPSPPFATNEKLFF.

The rearrangement links TRBV27 to TRBJ2-1, with D maybe TRBD2 (5 bases). Germline CDR1 reads MNHEY; CDR2 reads SMNVEV (reference sequence). The CDR3 extends over 13 amino acids. Trimming removed 3 bases at V and 7 bases at J, with 10 bases between. CDR3 residues: CASSFSGSNEQFF. Written as DNA, the CDR3 is TGTGCCAGCAGTTTTTCGGGGTCGAATGAGCAGTTCTTC.

V gene TRBV7-6 combines with J gene TRBJ2-5; 7 nucleotides match TRBD2. CDR1 SGHVS and CDR2 FNYEAQ come from the germline V gene. The CDR3 is 15 residues long. Trimming removed 1 base from V and 4 bases from J; junction bases left unmatched: 6. Here the CDR3 reads CASSLVSSGGETQYF. As DNA, the CDR3 is TGTGCCAGCAGCTTAGTTAGCTCGGGAGGAGAGACCCAGTACTTC.

The rearrangement links TRBV6-5 to TRBJ2-1, with TRBD2 as a possible D gene (6 bases). Germline V gene lookup returns CDR1 MNHEY and CDR2 SVGAGI. The CDR3 loop spans 12 amino acids. Deletions cut 6 bases from V and 9 bases from J, with 12 bases between. The CDR3 DNA reads TGTGCCAGCAGCCAAGTGGGGGGTGAGCAGTTCTTC. Translated, it gives CASSQVGGEQFF.

The V and J genes are TRBV5-6 and TRBJ2-1; D is possibly TRBD2 (5 bases). Germline CDR1 reads SGHDT; CDR2 reads YYEEEE. The CDR3 is 15 residues long. The germline V and J ends were trimmed by 0 bases and 6 bases, with 13 bases remaining between them. The chain's CDR3 is CASSLDLYGGNEQFF. Here the CDR3 DNA reads TGTGCCAGCAGCTTGGACTTATACGGAGGCAATGAGCAGTTCTTC.

The V gene is TRBV10-3, the J gene TRBJ1-2; maybe TRBD1 (5 bases). Deletions cut 7 bases from V and 3 bases from J, with 9 bases between. CDR1 is ENHRY, CDR2 SYGVKD, per germline. This CDR3 region has 12 residues. CDR3 nucleotide sequence: TGTGCCATCAAACTACAGGACTATGGCTACACCTTC. It yields the protein CAIKLQDYGYTF.

V usage is TRBV4-1 and J usage is TRBJ1-2; 9 nucleotides agree with TRBD1. The CDR3 contains 16 residues. V dropped 1 base and J dropped 6; count of bases not matched to a gene: 9. The germline V gene has CDR1 MGHRA and CDR2 YSYEKL. The CDR3, as DNA: TGCGCCAGCAGCCAAGTTGGGTGGGGACAGGGTGATGGCTACACCTTC. Amino acid sequence: CASSQVGWGQGDGYTF.

The chain recombines TRBV4-1 with TRBJ2-3, with D maybe TRBD2 (5 bases). Trimming cost V 1 base and J 4 bases, with 15 bases left between them. The germline gives CDR1 MGHRA, CDR2 YSYEKL. This CDR3 spans 16 amino acids. As DNA, the CDR3 is TGCGCCAGCAGCCAAGGGGGTAATCTGGGAGCAGATACGCAGTATTTT. Translating gives CASSQGGNLGADTQYF.

This chain links TRBV3-1 (or the pseudogene TRBV3-2) with TRBJ2-3; possible D gene TRBD2, 5 bases. Germline values: CDR1 LGHDT, CDR2 YNNKEL (reference sequence). The ends were cut back, 4 bases at V and 0 bases at J, with 14 bases in the middle. The CDR3 covers 16 residues. In nucleotides, the CDR3 is TGTGCCAGCAGCCGAGCGGTTGCGGATAGCACAGATACGCAGTATTTT. Encoded protein: CASSRAVADSTDTQYF.

The V call is TRBV19, the J call TRBJ1-3, with D possibly matching TRBD1 (6 bases). The V end was cut by 0 bases, the J end by 3 bases, with 15 bases between. This CDR3 is 17 amino acids long. Looked up from germline, CDR1 is LNHDA and CDR2 is SQIVND (reference sequence). In DNA, the CDR3 is TGTGCCAGTAGTATAGAACATTGGACAGACGGTGGAAACACCATATATTTT. This translates into CASSIEHWTDGGNTIYF. Filled out from reference TRBV19 and TRBJ1-3, the complete variable domain reads DGGITQSPKYLFRKEGQNVTLSCEQNLNHDAMYWYRQDPGQGLRLIYYSQIVNDFQKGDIAEGYSVSREKKESFPLTVTSAQKNPTAFYLCASSIEHWTDGGNTIYFGEGSWLTVV.

J is TRBJ2-5 and V is TRBV18; the match to TRBD1 covers 8 bases. V lost 3 bases, J lost 6 bases, and 6 bases stayed unmatched. Per the germline V gene, CDR1 is KGHSH and CDR2 is LQKENI. The CDR3 sequence is 14 residues long. CDR3 nucleotides: TGTGCCAGCTCACCGTCAGGGGGCTTTAAGACCCAGTACTTC. It translates to CASSPSGGFKTQYF.

This clone was observed a few times. This chain links TRBV6-2 or TRBV6-3 with TRBJ1-1, with unresolved D. The CDR3 has 14 amino acids. Germline CDR1 and CDR2: MNHEY and SVGEGT. V was clipped by 0 bases and J by 3 bases, with 8 bases between them. CDR3 in DNA: TGTGCCAGCAGTTACTCGGTAACACACACTGAAGCTTTCTTT. It is translated as CASSYSVTHTEAFF.

The chain has TRBV19 and TRBJ2-5; 9 bases align to TRBD1. The germline V gene encodes CDR1 LNHDA and CDR2 SQIVND (reference sequence). V lost 3 bases, J lost 5 bases, and 13 bases stayed unmatched. This CDR3 has 17 amino acids. The CDR3 DNA is TGTGCCAGTAGTATTTCGGGGGGACAGGGATCGAAGGAGACCCAGTACTTC. Amino acids: CASSISGGQGSKETQYF.

V usage is TRBV27 and J usage is TRBJ2-5, with 7 bases lining up with TRBD2. The length of the CDR3 is 12 residues. V shed 8 bases and J 5 bases; nucleotides not matched to a gene: 5. The germline CDR1 and CDR2 sequences are MNHEY and SMNVEV (reference sequence). The CDR3 nucleotides read TGTGCCAGCCTAGCGGTGGTGGAGACCCAGTACTTC. Translation: CASLAVVETQYF.

J is TRBJ2-4 and V is TRBV9; D gene unclear. Trimming shortened V by 4 bases and J by 10 bases, and 15 bases separated the two germline ends. This CDR3 is 13 amino acids long. Germline V gene lookup returns CDR1 SGDLS and CDR2 YYNGEE. Here the CDR3 DNA reads TGTGCCAGCAGCCCCCGAGACCCGAGGATTCAGTACTTC. Translation: CASSPRDPRIQYF. The complete variable domain, with remaining parts taken from reference TRBV9 and TRBJ2-4, reads DSGVTQTPKHLITATGQRVTLRCSPRSGDLSVYWYQQSLDQGLQFLIQYYNGEERAKGNILERFSAQQFPDLHSELNLSSLELGDSALYFCASSPRDPRIQYFGAGTRLSVL.

Only one count was recorded for this clone. A read error may account for a junction end that differs from germline. V is TRBV6-5 and J is TRBJ1-2; unclear D gene. The CDR3 extends over 14 amino acids. In germline, CDR1 is MNHEY, CDR2 SVGAGI. The CDR3 sequence: CASSYSKEYYRYTF. Written as DNA, the CDR3 is TGTGCCAGCAGTTACTCGAAGGAGTACTATCGCTACACCTTC.

The rearrangement joins TRBV1 to TRBJ1-2. TRBV1 is noted as a pseudogene. This CDR3 comprises 16 residues. Here the CDR3 DNA reads TGCACCAGCAGCCAAGATCAATCGGGGGTCAACTATGGCTACACCTTC. Translating it yields CTSSQDQSGVNYGYTF.

CDR3 in DNA: TGTGCCAGCAGCCTCTCCCGGGATCTGTCTGAAAAACTGTTTTTT. Amino acids: CASSLSRDLSEKLFF. J is TRBJ1-4 and V is TRBV7-2; D is ambiguous. Germline V gene data show CDR1 as SGHTA and CDR2 as FQGNSA. The CDR3 sequence is 15 residues long. Trimming left V 5 bases short and J 7 bases short, with 17 bases between. The full variable domain, its missing parts supplied by reference TRBV7-2 and TRBJ1-4, is GAGVSQSPSNKVTEKGKDVELRCDPISGHTALYWYRQSLGQGLEFLIYFQGNSAPDKSGLPSDRFSAERTGGSVSTLTIQRTQQEDSAVYLCASSLSRDLSEKLFFGSGTQLSVL.

This clone was observed a single time. This sequence joins TRBV30 and TRBJ1-3, with D possibly being TRBD1 (5 bases). V dropped 0 bases and J dropped 3 bases, with 21 bases sitting between them. Germline V CDR1 and CDR2: GTSNPN, SVGIG (reference sequence). The CDR3 contains 18 residues. The CDR3 sequence: CAWSVNGRGRVFGNTIYF. The CDR3 DNA reads as TGTGCCTGGAGTGTAAATGGCCGTGGCAGGGTCTTTGGAAACACCATATATTTT. Based on the CDR3 plus reference TRBV30 and TRBJ1-3, the full variable domain is SQTIHQWPATLVQPVGSPLSLECTVEGTSNPNLYWYRQAAGRGLQLLFYSVGIGQISSEVPQNLSASRPQDRQFILSSKKLLLSDSGFYLCAWSVNGRGRVFGNTIYFGEGSWLTVV.